The 5 T cell receptor beta chains in this list originate from one sample, sequenced in a study of cytomegalovirus exposure and HLA in healthy donors (dated by TCRdb to 2016 to 2017). Libraries were prepared through the immunoSEQ multiplex PCR assay. A mixture of 60 forward primers for TCR Vbeta segments and 13 reverse primers for TCR Jbeta segments was used in the multiplex PCR. The table comes from immuneACCESS by way of TCRdb, which keeps in-frame sequences with V and J called. Part of the clones is missing from these tables; in studies checked, under half for an unresolved V gene and the rest for unknown reasons. The table for this sample lists 55,000 to 80,000 clones; approximately 81% of them were counted only once. The ten largest make up roughly 2.9% of the sample. The specimen sequenced was PBMCs. Receptor source: a woman aged 25 to 45 in good health and CMV-seronegative.

The chain uses TRBV5-1 and TRBJ2-2, with D possibly being TRBD1 (6 bases). The CDR3 is 16 residues long. Germline V gene lookup returns CDR1 SGHRS and CDR2 YFSETQ. The V and J ends lost 0 bases and 4 bases respectively, with 13 bases between them. The CDR3 protein is CASSLAFETGTGELFF. As DNA, the CDR3 is TGCGCCAGCAGCTTGGCCTTCGAGACAGGCACCGGGGAGCTGTTTTTT. Combining the CDR3 with reference TRBV5-1 and TRBJ2-2 gives the whole variable domain KAGVTQTPRYLIKTRGQQVTLSCSPISGHRSVSWYQQTPGQGLQFLFEYFSETQRNKGNFPGRFSGRQFSNSRSEMNVSTLELGDSALYLCASSLAFETGTGELFFGEGSRLTVL.

V and J are TRBV27 and TRBJ1-4; no reliable D call. With 3 bases removed from V and 4 bases from J, the gap between germline ends came to 6 bases. The germline CDR1 and CDR2 sequences are MNHEY and SMNVEV (reference sequence). The CDR3 is 13 residues long. CDR3 DNA sequence: TGTGCCAGCAGTTTTAGACATAATGAAAAACTGTTTTTT. Translating gives CASSFRHNEKLFF.

V and J are TRBV7-8 and TRBJ2-5; the D is unclear. Trimming took 2 bases from V and 5 from J, leaving 15 bases between them. Germline CDR1 SGHVS, CDR2 FQNEAQ. The CDR3 contains 15 residues. CDR3 sequence: CASSLLSSPGETQYF. In nucleotides, the CDR3 is TGTGCCAGCAGCTTATTGTCCTCCCCCGGGGAGACCCAGTACTTC.

The chain combines TRBV4-1 with TRBJ2-5; D may be TRBD1 (7 bases). Germline loops: CDR1 MGHRA, CDR2 YSYEKL. CDR3 length: 15 amino acids. Trimming pared 3 bases from V and 5 bases from J, leaving 16 bases between. The DNA for the CDR3 is TGCGCCAGCAGCCAGACAGGGACTCGCGAGGAGACCCAGTACTTC. This gives the protein CASSQTGTREETQYF.

This sequence joins TRBV6-5 and TRBJ2-7; TRBD2 aligns across 7 bases. Germline CDR1 reads MNHEY; CDR2 reads SVGAGI. This CDR3 contains 14 residues. V was pared by 10 bases and J by 0 bases, with 9 bases of the junction left unmatched. CDR3 nucleotides: TGTGCCACCGCGGGGGACCTCCTCTCCTACGAGCAGTACTTC. Amino acids: CATAGDLLSYEQYF.